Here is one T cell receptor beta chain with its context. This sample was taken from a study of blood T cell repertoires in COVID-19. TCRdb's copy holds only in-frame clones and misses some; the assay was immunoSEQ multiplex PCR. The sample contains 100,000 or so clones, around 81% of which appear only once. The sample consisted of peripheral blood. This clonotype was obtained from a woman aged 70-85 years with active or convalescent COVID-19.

The CDR3 coding sequence is TGCGCCAGCAGTGTCACAGGGAACACTGAAGCTTTCTTT. Amino acid sequence: CASSVTGNTEAFF. The gene calls are TRBV10-1 and TRBJ1-1; D perhaps matches TRBD1 (5 bases). The CDR3 runs 13 residues. In germline, CDR1 is WNHNN, CDR2 SYGVQD (reference sequence). V lost 4 bases, J lost 1 base, and 7 bases lay in between.